The rows below give T cell receptor beta chains drawn from one sample of a study of T cell responses to AZD1222 COVID-19 vaccine. Here immunoSEQ multiplex PCR was the method, and the copy in TCRdb shows in-frame clones only, minus some. The sample has 130,000 or so clones; 91% are singletons. Here the sequenced sample was peripheral blood, taken 28 days after the second dose of the MenACWY control vaccine. These receptors were obtained from an adult who received the MenACWY meningococcal vaccine as a control. Both conserved end residues are part of each CDR3. The D gene is left open where the match is weak. The listing skips clone size in some rows; elsewhere it reads once, few, many or a size class.

J gene: TRBJ1-5; clone size: -; V gene: TRBV6-6; D gene: -; CDR3 protein: CATLIGPSNQPQHF; CDR3 DNA: TGTGCCACGCTCATCGGACCCTCAAATCAGCCCCAGCATTTT
J gene: TRBJ1-2; clone size: -; V gene: TRBV4-3; D gene: -; CDR3 protein: CASSQDPGVIDGYTF; CDR3 DNA: TGCGCCAGCAGCCAAGACCCAGGGGTTATTGATGGCTACACCTTC
J gene: TRBJ2-5; clone size: -; V gene: TRBV19; D gene: TRBD2; CDR3 protein: CASSPAGLAGKTQYF; CDR3 DNA: TGTGCCAGTAGTCCCGCGGGACTAGCGGGGAAGACCCAGTACTTC
J gene: TRBJ1-6; clone size: once; V gene: TRBV7-8; D gene: -; CDR3 protein: CASSHQTYNSPLHF; CDR3 DNA: TGTGCCAGCAGCCACCAGACCTATAATTCACCCCTCCACTTT
J gene: TRBJ2-5; clone size: -; V gene: TRBV6-2/TRBV6-3; D gene: TRBD2; CDR3 protein: CASSPLRSGTSTSGTQYF; CDR3 DNA: TGTGCCAGCAGCCCATTAAGATCCGGGACTAGCACATCAGGGACCCAGTACTTC
J gene: TRBJ1-1; clone size: -; V gene: TRBV6-5; D gene: -; CDR3 protein: CASGRQGRVSTEAFF; CDR3 DNA: TGTGCCAGCGGGCGCCAGGGGCGGGTGAGCACTGAAGCTTTCTTT
J gene: TRBJ1-4; clone size: -; V gene: TRBV3-1/TRBV3-2; D gene: TRBD1; CDR3 protein: CASQPTGTGFEGANEKLFF; CDR3 DNA: TGTGCCAGCCAACCTACAGGGACAGGGTTCGAGGGAGCTAATGAAAAACTGTTTTTT
J gene: TRBJ2-3; clone size: few; V gene: TRBV15; D gene: TRBD1; CDR3 protein: CATSRGDSSTDTQYF; CDR3 DNA: TGTGCCACCAGCAGAGGGGACAGCTCCACAGATACGCAGTATTTT
J gene: TRBJ2-1; clone size: few; V gene: TRBV18; D gene: -; CDR3 protein: CASSPRGRGDYNEQFF; CDR3 DNA: TGTGCCAGCTCACCACGGGGAAGGGGGGACTACAATGAGCAGTTCTTC
J gene: TRBJ2-3; clone size: -; V gene: TRBV29-1; D gene: TRBD1; CDR3 protein: CSVAISRVGTGVTDTQYF; CDR3 DNA: TGCAGCGTTGCGATCTCGCGGGTCGGGACAGGGGTGACAGATACGCAGTATTTT
J gene: TRBJ2-6; clone size: -; V gene: TRBV28; D gene: -; CDR3 protein: CASRGTGSGANVLTF; CDR3 DNA: TGTGCCAGCAGAGGGACGGGGTCTGGGGCCAACGTCCTGACTTTC
J gene: TRBJ2-3; clone size: -; V gene: TRBV15; D gene: -; CDR3 protein: CATSRMHDDSTDTQYF; CDR3 DNA: TGTGCCACCAGCAGAATGCACGACGATTCCACAGATACGCAGTATTTT
J gene: TRBJ2-7; clone size: -; V gene: TRBV3-1/TRBV3-2; D gene: -; CDR3 protein: CASLSKDRFGYEQYF; CDR3 DNA: TGTGCCAGCCTATCCAAAGACAGGTTTGGTTACGAGCAGTACTTC
J gene: TRBJ2-3; clone size: -; V gene: TRBV12-3/TRBV12-4; D gene: -; CDR3 protein: CASSSRPTDTQYF; CDR3 DNA: TGTGCCAGCAGTTCGAGGCCCACAGATACGCAGTATTTT
J gene: TRBJ2-1; clone size: -; V gene: TRBV7-7; D gene: TRBD2; CDR3 protein: CASSLNSGGAGDEQFF; CDR3 DNA: TGTGCCAGCAGCTTAAATAGCGGGGGCGCCGGGGATGAGCAGTTCTTC
J gene: TRBJ2-1; clone size: -; V gene: TRBV7-2; D gene: -; CDR3 protein: CASSLRLRDLQFF; CDR3 DNA: TGTGCCAGCAGCTTAAGGTTGAGGGACTTGCAGTTCTTC
J gene: TRBJ2-5; clone size: once; V gene: TRBV19; D gene: -; CDR3 protein: CASSSYAQGQETQYF; CDR3 DNA: TGTGCCAGTAGTAGCTACGCACAGGGACAAGAGACCCAGTACTTC
J gene: TRBJ2-5; clone size: -; V gene: TRBV12-5; D gene: -; CDR3 protein: CASSRGGETQYF; CDR3 DNA: TGTGCTAGTAGCAGGGGGGGGGAGACCCAGTACTTC
J gene: TRBJ2-7; clone size: -; V gene: TRBV7-9; D gene: -; CDR3 protein: CASSLYGGTYSYEQYF; CDR3 DNA: TGTGCCAGCAGCTTATATGGCGGGACCTACTCCTACGAGCAGTACTTC
J gene: TRBJ2-2; clone size: -; V gene: TRBV21-1; D gene: -; CDR3 protein: CASSKEWSRDRTGTGELFF; CDR3 DNA: TGTGCCAGCAGCAAAGAATGGTCCCGGGACAGGACCGGCACCGGGGAGCTGTTTTTT
J gene: TRBJ2-7; clone size: -; V gene: TRBV24-1; D gene: -; CDR3 protein: CATSDRLDEQYF; CDR3 DNA: TGTGCCACCAGTGATAGGCTCGACGAGCAGTACTTC
J gene: TRBJ2-5; clone size: -; V gene: TRBV18; D gene: -; CDR3 protein: CASSRNRDNQETQYF; CDR3 DNA: TGTGCCAGCTCCCGAAATCGGGACAACCAAGAGACCCAGTACTTC
J gene: TRBJ2-5; clone size: -; V gene: TRBV4-3; D gene: TRBD2; CDR3 protein: CASSQGLAGHQETQYF; CDR3 DNA: TGCGCCAGCAGCCAAGGACTAGCGGGGCACCAAGAGACCCAGTACTTC
J gene: TRBJ2-2; clone size: -; V gene: TRBV2; D gene: -; CDR3 protein: CASSEGYTGELFF; CDR3 DNA: TGTGCCAGCAGTGAAGGGTACACCGGGGAGCTGTTTTTT
J gene: TRBJ2-2; clone size: -; V gene: TRBV7-6; D gene: -; CDR3 protein: CASSLFKGELFF; CDR3 DNA: TGTGCCAGCAGCTTATTTAAGGGAGAGCTGTTTTTT
J gene: TRBJ2-1; clone size: -; V gene: TRBV5-1; D gene: TRBD2; CDR3 protein: CASSFGLAGVGEQFF; CDR3 DNA: TGCGCCAGCAGCTTCGGACTAGCGGGAGTAGGTGAGCAGTTCTTC
J gene: TRBJ2-7; clone size: -; V gene: TRBV12-3/TRBV12-4; D gene: -; CDR3 protein: CASRATAEQYF; CDR3 DNA: TGTGCCAGCAGGGCCACCGCCGAGCAGTACTTC
J gene: TRBJ2-3; clone size: -; V gene: TRBV7-2; D gene: -; CDR3 protein: CASSLAGGFTDTQYF; CDR3 DNA: TGTGCCAGCAGCTTAGCGGGGGGATTCACAGATACGCAGTATTTT
J gene: TRBJ1-4; clone size: few; V gene: TRBV7-2; D gene: -; CDR3 protein: CASSTYRESSKLFF; CDR3 DNA: TGTGCCAGCAGCACGTACAGGGAATCTTCAAAACTGTTTTTT
J gene: TRBJ1-6; clone size: -; V gene: TRBV24-1; D gene: TRBD1; CDR3 protein: CATSDFQTGQKSPLHF; CDR3 DNA: TGTGCCACCAGTGATTTCCAGACAGGGCAGAAATCACCCCTCCACTTT
J gene: TRBJ1-4; clone size: -; V gene: TRBV4-3; D gene: -; CDR3 protein: CASSPRSAGANEKLFF; CDR3 DNA: TGCGCCAGCAGCCCCCGCTCGGCAGGGGCGAATGAAAAACTGTTTTTT
J gene: TRBJ1-1; clone size: -; V gene: TRBV4-1; D gene: TRBD1; CDR3 protein: CASSQEGGQLGMAFF; CDR3 DNA: TGCGCCAGCAGCCAAGAAGGGGGACAGTTGGGGATGGCTTTCTTT
J gene: TRBJ1-6; clone size: -; V gene: TRBV19; D gene: TRBD1; CDR3 protein: CASSIGQGNSPLHF; CDR3 DNA: TGTGCCAGTAGTATTGGACAGGGAAATTCACCCCTCCACTTT
J gene: TRBJ1-3; clone size: -; V gene: TRBV5-1; D gene: -; CDR3 protein: CASSLGPTSGGNTIYF; CDR3 DNA: TGCGCCAGCAGCTTGGGACCCACCAGCGGTGGAAACACCATATATTTT
J gene: TRBJ1-5; clone size: -; V gene: TRBV2; D gene: TRBD1; CDR3 protein: CASSGLYTGGDQPQHF; CDR3 DNA: TGTGCCAGCAGTGGACTCTATACAGGGGGCGATCAGCCCCAGCATTTT
J gene: TRBJ1-5; clone size: few; V gene: TRBV9; D gene: -; CDR3 protein: CASSVEALSPYQPQHF; CDR3 DNA: TGTGCCAGCAGCGTAGAGGCCTTAAGCCCCTATCAGCCCCAGCATTTT
J gene: TRBJ2-2; clone size: -; V gene: TRBV12-1; D gene: -; CDR3 protein: CASSSLAGVLTGELFF; CDR3 DNA: TGTGCCAGCAGCTCCTTAGCGGGAGTTCTCACCGGGGAGCTGTTTTTT
J gene: TRBJ1-5; clone size: -; V gene: TRBV6-1; D gene: -; CDR3 protein: CASSEEVGGGNQPQHF; CDR3 DNA: TGTGCCAGCAGTGAAGAGGTGGGAGGGGGCAATCAGCCCCAGCATTTT
J gene: TRBJ2-3; clone size: -; V gene: TRBV5-1; D gene: -; CDR3 protein: CASSLGPSVRTDTQYF; CDR3 DNA: TGCGCCAGCAGCTTGGGCCCTAGCGTACGCACAGATACGCAGTATTTT
J gene: TRBJ1-3; clone size: once; V gene: TRBV19; D gene: -; CDR3 protein: CASNQQGASGNTIYF; CDR3 DNA: TGTGCCAGTAACCAACAAGGGGCTTCTGGAAACACCATATATTTT
J gene: TRBJ2-2; clone size: -; V gene: TRBV5-1; D gene: -; CDR3 protein: CASSRGLANTGELFF; CDR3 DNA: TGCGCCAGCAGCAGGGGACTCGCGAACACCGGGGAGCTGTTTTTT
J gene: TRBJ2-1; clone size: once; V gene: TRBV6-5; D gene: -; CDR3 protein: CASSRDSPNEQFF; CDR3 DNA: TGTGCCAGCAGTAGGGACTCGCCCAATGAGCAGTTCTTC
J gene: TRBJ2-2; clone size: -; V gene: TRBV11-3; D gene: -; CDR3 protein: CASSFTQGTGELFF; CDR3 DNA: TGTGCCAGCAGCTTTACCCAAGGGACCGGGGAGCTGTTTTTT
J gene: TRBJ2-2; clone size: -; V gene: TRBV13; D gene: TRBD1; CDR3 protein: CASSLGQRGRYTGELFF; CDR3 DNA: TGTGCCAGCAGCTTAGGCCAAAGGGGGCGCTACACCGGGGAGCTGTTTTTT
J gene: TRBJ2-1; clone size: -; V gene: TRBV19; D gene: -; CDR3 protein: CASSTLAYNEQFF; CDR3 DNA: TGTGCCAGTAGTACCTTGGCCTACAATGAGCAGTTCTTC
J gene: TRBJ1-3; clone size: once; V gene: TRBV10-3; D gene: TRBD1; CDR3 protein: CAMRQGPGNTIYF; CDR3 DNA: TGTGCCATGCGACAGGGCCCTGGAAACACCATATATTTT
J gene: TRBJ1-2; clone size: -; V gene: TRBV6-2/TRBV6-3; D gene: -; CDR3 protein: CASSYAGTPTNYGYTF; CDR3 DNA: TGTGCCAGCAGTTACGCCGGGACACCAACTAACTATGGCTACACCTTC
J gene: TRBJ1-5; clone size: -; V gene: TRBV7-9; D gene: -; CDR3 protein: CASSWDSNQPQHF; CDR3 DNA: TGTGCCAGCAGCTGGGACAGCAATCAGCCCCAGCATTTT
J gene: TRBJ2-7; clone size: few; V gene: TRBV6-1; D gene: -; CDR3 protein: CASSDLSDEQYF; CDR3 DNA: TGTGCCAGCAGTGATCTGTCTGACGAGCAGTACTTC
J gene: TRBJ2-3; clone size: once; V gene: TRBV2; D gene: TRBD2; CDR3 protein: CASSDPGGEDTQYF; CDR3 DNA: TGTGCCAGCAGTGACCCCGGGGGGGAGGATACGCAGTATTTT
J gene: TRBJ2-7; clone size: -; V gene: TRBV24-1; D gene: -; CDR3 protein: CATSDPRGSGGEQYF; CDR3 DNA: TGTGCCACCAGTGACCCGAGAGGCTCCGGGGGCGAGCAGTACTTC
J gene: TRBJ2-6; clone size: -; V gene: TRBV19; D gene: TRBD1; CDR3 protein: CASSIVTGGSSGANVLTF; CDR3 DNA: TGTGCCAGTAGTATTGTGACAGGGGGGAGCTCTGGGGCCAACGTCCTGACTTTC
J gene: TRBJ2-2; clone size: -; V gene: TRBV19; D gene: TRBD1; CDR3 protein: CASSGQGWTGELFF; CDR3 DNA: TGTGCCAGTAGTGGACAGGGGTGGACCGGGGAGCTGTTTTTT